The sequence of this T cell receptor beta chain was determined in a study of cytomegalovirus exposure and HLA in healthy donors. The study's findings and limits: Among TCR sequences, most were rare, though some public TCRs appeared in many donors. HLA allele associations emerged for about 16,000 TCR beta sequences in a later analysis, at 0.05 false discovery rate.

The CDR3 runs 16 residues. Per the germline V gene, CDR1 is SGHTA and CDR2 is FQGNSA. The ends lost 0 bases at V and 4 bases at J; junction bases unmatched: 7. As regards this clone: The antigen is undetermined.

The primer mix had 60 Vbeta and 13 Jbeta primers. Clones were read by immunoSEQ multiplex PCR, and TCRdb kept only the in-frame ones, dropping some. The sample includes 150,000 or so clones, roughly four fifths seen only once; the top ten take roughly 4.5%. The sample comprised PBMCs. The sequence derives from a woman aged 18-30 years in good health and CMV-seropositive. The rearrangement links TRBV7-2 to TRBJ1-2; 8 bases are shared with TRBD1. DNA for the CDR3: TGTGCCAGCAGCTTAGCCGGGACAGGAGGTCTCTATGGCTACACCTTC. Translation: CASSLAGTGGLYGYTF.